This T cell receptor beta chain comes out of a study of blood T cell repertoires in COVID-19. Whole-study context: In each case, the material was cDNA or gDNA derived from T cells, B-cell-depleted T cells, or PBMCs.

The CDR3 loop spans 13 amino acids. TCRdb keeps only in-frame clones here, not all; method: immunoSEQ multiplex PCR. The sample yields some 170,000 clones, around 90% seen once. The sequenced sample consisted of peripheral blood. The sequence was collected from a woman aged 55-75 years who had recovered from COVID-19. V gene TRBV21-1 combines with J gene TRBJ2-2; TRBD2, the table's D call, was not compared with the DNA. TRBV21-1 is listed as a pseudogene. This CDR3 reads CASSNGGTGELFF. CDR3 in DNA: TGTGCCAGCAGCAATGGAGGGACCGGGGAGCTGTTTTTT.